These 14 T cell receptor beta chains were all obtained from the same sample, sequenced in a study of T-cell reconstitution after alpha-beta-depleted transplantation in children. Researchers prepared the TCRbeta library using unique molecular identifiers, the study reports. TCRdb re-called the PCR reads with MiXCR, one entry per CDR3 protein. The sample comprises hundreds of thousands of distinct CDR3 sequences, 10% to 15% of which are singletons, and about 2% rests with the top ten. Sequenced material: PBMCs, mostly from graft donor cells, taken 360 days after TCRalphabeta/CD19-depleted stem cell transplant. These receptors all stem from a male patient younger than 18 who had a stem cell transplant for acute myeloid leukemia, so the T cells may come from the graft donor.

CDR3 amino acids: CASSRVGTSGQETQYF. The CDR3 nucleotides read TGTGCCAGCAGCCGGGTGGGGACTAGCGGCCAAGAGACCCAGTACTTC. The chain recombines TRBV7-2 with TRBJ2-5; TRBD2 agrees at 11 bases. Looked up from germline, CDR1 is SGHTA and CDR2 is FQGNSA. V lost 5 bases to trimming and J lost 1 base; unmatched junction nucleotides: 6. The CDR3 is made up of 16 amino acids.

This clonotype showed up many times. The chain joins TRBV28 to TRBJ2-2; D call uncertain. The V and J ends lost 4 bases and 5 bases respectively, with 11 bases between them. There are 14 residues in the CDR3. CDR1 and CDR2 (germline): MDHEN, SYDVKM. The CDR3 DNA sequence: TGTGCCAGCAGTTCCCCGGGCGATACCGGGGAGCTGTTTTTT. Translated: CASSSPGDTGELFF.

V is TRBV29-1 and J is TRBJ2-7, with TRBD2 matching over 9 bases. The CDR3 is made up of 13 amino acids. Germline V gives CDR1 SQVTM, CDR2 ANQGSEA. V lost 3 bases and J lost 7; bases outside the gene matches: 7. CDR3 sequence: CSVDAGGSGEQYF. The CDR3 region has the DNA TGCAGCGTTGATGCGGGAGGGTCGGGGGAGCAGTACTTC.

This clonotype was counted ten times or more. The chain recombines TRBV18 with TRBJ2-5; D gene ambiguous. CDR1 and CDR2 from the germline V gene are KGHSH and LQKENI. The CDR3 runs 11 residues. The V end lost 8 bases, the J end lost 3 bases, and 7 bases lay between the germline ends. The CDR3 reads CASSPKETQYF. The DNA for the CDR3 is TGTGCCAGCAGCCCGAAAGAGACCCAGTACTTC.

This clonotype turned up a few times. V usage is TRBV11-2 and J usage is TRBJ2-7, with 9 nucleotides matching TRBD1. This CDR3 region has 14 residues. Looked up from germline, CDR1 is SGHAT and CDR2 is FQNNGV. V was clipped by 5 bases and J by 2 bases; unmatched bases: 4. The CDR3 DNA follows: TGTGCCAGCAGCCAGGACAGGGGAACCTACGAGCAGTACTTC. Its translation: CASSQDRGTYEQYF.

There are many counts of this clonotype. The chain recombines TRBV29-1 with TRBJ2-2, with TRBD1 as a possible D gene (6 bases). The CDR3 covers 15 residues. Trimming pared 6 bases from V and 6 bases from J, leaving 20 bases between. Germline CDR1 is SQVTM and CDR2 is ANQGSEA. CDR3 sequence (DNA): TGCAGCGTACAGGGTGGTGTTGTTAGGGCCGGGGAGCTGTTTTTT. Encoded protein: CSVQGGVVRAGELFF.

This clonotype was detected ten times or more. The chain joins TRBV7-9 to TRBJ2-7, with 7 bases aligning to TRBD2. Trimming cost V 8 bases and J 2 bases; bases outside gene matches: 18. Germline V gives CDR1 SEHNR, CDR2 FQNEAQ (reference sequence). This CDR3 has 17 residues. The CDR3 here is CASGWTSRKGVTYEQYF. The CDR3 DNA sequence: TGTGCCAGCGGCTGGACTAGTCGTAAGGGAGTCACCTACGAGCAGTACTTC.

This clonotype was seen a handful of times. CDR3 region: CASSLEAGGNTQYF. DNA for the CDR3: TGTGCCAGCAGTTTAGAAGCGGGAGGGAATACGCAGTATTTT. J is TRBJ2-3 and V is TRBV28; 10 bases align to TRBD2. CDR3 size: 14 residues. The trim removed 2 bases at V and 7 bases at J, leaving 3 bases unmatched. Germline lookup yields CDR1 MDHEN and CDR2 SYDVKM.

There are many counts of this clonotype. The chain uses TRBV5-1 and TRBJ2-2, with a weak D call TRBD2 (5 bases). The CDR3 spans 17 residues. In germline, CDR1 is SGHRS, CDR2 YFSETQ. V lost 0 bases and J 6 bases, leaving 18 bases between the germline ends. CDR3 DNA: TGCGCCAGCAGCTTGGAAACTCGACGAGGGCGTTCCGGGGAGCTGTTTTTT. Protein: CASSLETRRGRSGELFF. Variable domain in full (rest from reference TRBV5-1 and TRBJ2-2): KAGVTQTPRYLIKTRGQQVTLSCSPISGHRSVSWYQQTPGQGLQFLFEYFSETQRNKGNFPGRFSGRQFSNSRSEMNVSTLELGDSALYLCASSLETRRGRSGELFFGEGSRLTVL.

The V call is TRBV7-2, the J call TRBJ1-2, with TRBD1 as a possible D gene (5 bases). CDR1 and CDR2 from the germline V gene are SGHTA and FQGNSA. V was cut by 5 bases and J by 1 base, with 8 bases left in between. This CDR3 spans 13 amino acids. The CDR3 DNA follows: TGTGCCAGCAGCCGGGACCTTAACTATGGCTACACCTTC. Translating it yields CASSRDLNYGYTF.

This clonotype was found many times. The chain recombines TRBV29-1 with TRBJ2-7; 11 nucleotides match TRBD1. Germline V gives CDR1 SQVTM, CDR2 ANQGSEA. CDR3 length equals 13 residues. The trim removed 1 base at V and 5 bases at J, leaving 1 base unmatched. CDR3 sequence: CSVEGTGGHEQYF. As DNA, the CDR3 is TGCAGCGTTGAAGGGACAGGGGGCCACGAGCAGTACTTC.

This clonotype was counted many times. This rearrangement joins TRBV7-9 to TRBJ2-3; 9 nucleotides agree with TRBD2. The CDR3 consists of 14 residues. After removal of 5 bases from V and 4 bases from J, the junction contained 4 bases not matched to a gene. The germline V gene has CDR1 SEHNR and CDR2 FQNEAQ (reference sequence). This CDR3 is CASSASGGPDTQYF. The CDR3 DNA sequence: TGTGCCAGCAGCGCGAGCGGGGGGCCAGATACGCAGTATTTT.

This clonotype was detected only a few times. CDR3 sequence reads: CASRTGRSYTGELFF. The CDR3 coding sequence is TGTGCCAGCAGGACGGGTCGCTCCTACACCGGGGAGCTGTTTTTT. The chain links TRBV12-3 or TRBV12-4 to TRBJ2-2; D gene uncertain. V gave up 6 bases and J gave up 3 bases, with 14 bases separating them. The CDR3 consists of 15 residues.

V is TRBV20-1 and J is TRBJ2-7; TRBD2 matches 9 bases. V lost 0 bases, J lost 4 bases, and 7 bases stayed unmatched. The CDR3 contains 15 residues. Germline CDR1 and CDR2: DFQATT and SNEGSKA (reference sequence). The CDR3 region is CSARDRKSGRYEQYF. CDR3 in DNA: TGCAGTGCTAGAGATCGAAAAAGCGGGAGGTACGAGCAGTACTTC.